This T cell receptor (beta chain) was retrieved from a study of blood T cell repertoires in COVID-19. Method: immunoSEQ multiplex PCR; TCRdb's copy keeps in-frame clones and lacks some. Among 100,000 to 150,000 clones listed, about 87% were seen once. Sequencing input: peripheral blood. The sequence derives from a woman in her 50s with acute or convalescent COVID-19.

The CDR3 spells CASSPLDRGSEQYF. CDR3 nucleotide sequence: TGTGCCAGCTCACCTCTGGACAGGGGCAGTGAGCAGTACTTC. The chain uses TRBV18 and TRBJ2-7, with TRBD1 matching 9 bases. Germline loops: CDR1 KGHSH, CDR2 LQKENI. CDR3 size: 14 residues. Trimming took 3 bases from V and 7 from J; bases not matched to a gene: 7. Full variable domain (rest looked up from reference TRBV18 and TRBJ2-7): NAGVMQNPRHLVRRRGQEARLRCSPMKGHSHVYWYRQLPEEGLKFMVYLQKENIIDESGMPKERFSAEFPKEGPSILRIQQVVRGDSAAYFCASSPLDRGSEQYFGPGTRLTVT.